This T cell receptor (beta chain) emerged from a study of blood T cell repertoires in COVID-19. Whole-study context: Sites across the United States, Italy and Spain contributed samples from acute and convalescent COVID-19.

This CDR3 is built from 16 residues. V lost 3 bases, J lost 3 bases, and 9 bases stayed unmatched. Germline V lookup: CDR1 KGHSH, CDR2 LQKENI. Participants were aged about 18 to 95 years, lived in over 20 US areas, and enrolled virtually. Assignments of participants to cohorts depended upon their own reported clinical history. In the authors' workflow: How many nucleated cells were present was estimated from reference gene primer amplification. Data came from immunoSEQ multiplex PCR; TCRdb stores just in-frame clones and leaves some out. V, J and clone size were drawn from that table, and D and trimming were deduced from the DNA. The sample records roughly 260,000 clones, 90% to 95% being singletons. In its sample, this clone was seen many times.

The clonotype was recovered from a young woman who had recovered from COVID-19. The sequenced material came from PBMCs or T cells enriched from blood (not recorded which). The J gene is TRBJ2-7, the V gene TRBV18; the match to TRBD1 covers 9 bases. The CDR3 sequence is CASSPDRGSLLYEQYF. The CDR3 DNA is TGTGCCAGCTCACCGGACAGGGGATCCCTCCTCTACGAGCAGTACTTC.